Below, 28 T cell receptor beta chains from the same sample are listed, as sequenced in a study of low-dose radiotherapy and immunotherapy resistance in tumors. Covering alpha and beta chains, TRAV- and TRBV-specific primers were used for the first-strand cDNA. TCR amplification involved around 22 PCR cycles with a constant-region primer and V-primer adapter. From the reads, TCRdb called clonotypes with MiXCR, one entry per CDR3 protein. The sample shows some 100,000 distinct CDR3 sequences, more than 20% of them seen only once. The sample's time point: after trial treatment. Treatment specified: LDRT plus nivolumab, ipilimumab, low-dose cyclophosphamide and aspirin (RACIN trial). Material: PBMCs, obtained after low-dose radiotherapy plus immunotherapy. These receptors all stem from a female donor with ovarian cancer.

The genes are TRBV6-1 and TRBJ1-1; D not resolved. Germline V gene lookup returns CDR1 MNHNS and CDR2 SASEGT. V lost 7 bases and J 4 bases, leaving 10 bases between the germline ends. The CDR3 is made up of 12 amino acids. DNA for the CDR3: TGTGCCAGCACCGAGGAGGGCACTGAAGCTTTCTTT. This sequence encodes CASTEEGTEAFF.

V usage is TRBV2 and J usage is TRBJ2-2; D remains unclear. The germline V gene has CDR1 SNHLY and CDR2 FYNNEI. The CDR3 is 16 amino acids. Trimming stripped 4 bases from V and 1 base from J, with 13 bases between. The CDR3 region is CASSVRNQRNTGELFF. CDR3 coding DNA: TGTGCCAGCAGTGTAAGGAATCAGCGGAACACCGGGGAGCTGTTTTTT.

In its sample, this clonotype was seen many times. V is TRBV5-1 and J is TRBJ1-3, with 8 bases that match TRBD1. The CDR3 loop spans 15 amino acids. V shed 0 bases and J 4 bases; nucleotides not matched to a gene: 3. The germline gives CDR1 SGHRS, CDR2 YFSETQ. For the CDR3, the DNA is TGCGCCAGCAGCTTGGGGGACAGGCGAGGAAACACCATATATTTT. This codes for CASSLGDRRGNTIYF.

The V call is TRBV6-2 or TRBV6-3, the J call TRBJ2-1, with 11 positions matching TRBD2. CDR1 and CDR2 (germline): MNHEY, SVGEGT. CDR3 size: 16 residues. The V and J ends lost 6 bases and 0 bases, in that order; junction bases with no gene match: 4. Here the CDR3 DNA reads TGTGCCAGCAGCTCACTAGCGGGGGCCTCCTACAATGAGCAGTTCTTC. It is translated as CASSSLAGASYNEQFF.

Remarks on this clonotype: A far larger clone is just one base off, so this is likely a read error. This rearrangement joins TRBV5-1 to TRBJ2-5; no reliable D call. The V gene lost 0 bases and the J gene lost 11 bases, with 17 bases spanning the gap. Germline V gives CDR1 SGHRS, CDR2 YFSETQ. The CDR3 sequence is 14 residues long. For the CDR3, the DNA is TGCGCCAGCAGCTTGGCTGGCGCGTCCGTTGAGCAGTACTTC. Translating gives CASSLAGASVEQYF.

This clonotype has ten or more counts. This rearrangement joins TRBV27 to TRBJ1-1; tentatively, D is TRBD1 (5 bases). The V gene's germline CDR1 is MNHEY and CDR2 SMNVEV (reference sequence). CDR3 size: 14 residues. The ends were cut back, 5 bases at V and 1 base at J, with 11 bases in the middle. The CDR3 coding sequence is TGTGCCAGCAGTATTCAGGGAAGGAACACTGAAGCTTTCTTT. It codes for CASSIQGRNTEAFF.

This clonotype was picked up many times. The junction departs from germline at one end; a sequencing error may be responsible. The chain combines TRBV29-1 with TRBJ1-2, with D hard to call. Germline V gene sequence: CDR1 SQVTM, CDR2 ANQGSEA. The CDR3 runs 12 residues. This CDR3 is CSVGSAKYGYTF. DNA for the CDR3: TGCAGCGTTGGCTCCGCTAAATATGGCTACACCTTC.

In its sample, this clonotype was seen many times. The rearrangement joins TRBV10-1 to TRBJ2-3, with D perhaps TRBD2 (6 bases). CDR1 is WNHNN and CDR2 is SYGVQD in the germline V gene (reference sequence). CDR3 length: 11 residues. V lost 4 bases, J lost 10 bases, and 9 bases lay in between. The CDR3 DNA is TGCGCCAGCAGTGGGCCGGGGGCGCAGTATTTT. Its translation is CASSGPGAQYF.

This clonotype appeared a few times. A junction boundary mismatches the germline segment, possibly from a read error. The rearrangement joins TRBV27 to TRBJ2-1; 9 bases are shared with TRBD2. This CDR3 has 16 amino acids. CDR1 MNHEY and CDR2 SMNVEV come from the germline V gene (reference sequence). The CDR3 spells CASRLAGQSSYYEQFF. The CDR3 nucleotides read TGTGCCAGTCGCCTAGCGGGACAGTCTTCCTACTATGAGCAGTTCTTC.

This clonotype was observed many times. CDR3 nucleotides: TGCGCCAGCCGACCGGTGCCAATCGGAGCAGATACGCAGTATTTT. Translating it yields CASRPVPIGADTQYF. The V call is TRBV5-1, the J call TRBJ2-3; no clear D gene. The CDR3 runs to 15 residues. Germline assignment: CDR1 SGHRS and CDR2 YFSETQ. V gave up 7 bases and J gave up 4 bases, with 19 bases separating them. Based on the CDR3 plus reference TRBV5-1 and TRBJ2-3, the full variable domain is KAGVTQTPRYLIKTRGQQVTLSCSPISGHRSVSWYQQTPGQGLQFLFEYFSETQRNKGNFPGRFSGRQFSNSRSEMNVSTLELGDSALYLCASRPVPIGADTQYFGPGTRLTVL.

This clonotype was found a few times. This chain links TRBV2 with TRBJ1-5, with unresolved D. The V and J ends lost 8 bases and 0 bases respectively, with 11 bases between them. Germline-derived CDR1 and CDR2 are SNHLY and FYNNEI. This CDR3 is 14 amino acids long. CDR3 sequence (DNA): TGTGCCAGCGGCCTGTACAATAGCAATCAGCCCCAGCATTTT. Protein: CASGLYNSNQPQHF.

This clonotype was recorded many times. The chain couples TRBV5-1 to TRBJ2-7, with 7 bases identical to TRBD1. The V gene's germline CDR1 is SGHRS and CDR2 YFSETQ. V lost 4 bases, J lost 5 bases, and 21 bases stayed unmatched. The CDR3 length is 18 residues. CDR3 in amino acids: CASSRNRPNRGLDHEQYF. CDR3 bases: TGCGCCAGCAGCCGTAACCGACCGAATAGGGGGCTTGATCACGAGCAGTACTTC.

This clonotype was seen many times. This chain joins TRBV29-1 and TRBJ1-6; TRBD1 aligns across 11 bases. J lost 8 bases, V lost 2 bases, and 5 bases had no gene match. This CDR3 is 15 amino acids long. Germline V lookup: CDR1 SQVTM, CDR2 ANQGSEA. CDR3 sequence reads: CSVESRTGGDSPLHF. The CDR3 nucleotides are TGCAGCGTTGAATCCCGGACAGGGGGCGATTCACCCCTCCACTTT.

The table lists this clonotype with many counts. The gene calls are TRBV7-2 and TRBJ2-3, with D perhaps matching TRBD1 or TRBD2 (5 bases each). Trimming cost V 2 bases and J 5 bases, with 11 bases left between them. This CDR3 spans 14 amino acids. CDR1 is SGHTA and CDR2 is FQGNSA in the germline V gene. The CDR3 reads CASSLLGPGDTQYF. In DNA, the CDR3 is TGTGCCAGCAGCTTATTGGGACCCGGAGATACGCAGTATTTT.

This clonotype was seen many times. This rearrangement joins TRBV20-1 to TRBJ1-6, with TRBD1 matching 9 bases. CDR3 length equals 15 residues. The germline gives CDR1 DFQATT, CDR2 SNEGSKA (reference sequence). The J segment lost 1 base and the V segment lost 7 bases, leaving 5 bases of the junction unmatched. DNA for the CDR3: TGCAGTGTACGGGACAGGGTGTCCTATAATTCACCCCTCCACTTT. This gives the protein CSVRDRVSYNSPLHF.

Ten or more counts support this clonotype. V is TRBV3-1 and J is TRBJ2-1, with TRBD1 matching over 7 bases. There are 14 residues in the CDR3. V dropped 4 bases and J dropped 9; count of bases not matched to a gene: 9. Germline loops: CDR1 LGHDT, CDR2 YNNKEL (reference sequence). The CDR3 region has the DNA TGTGCCAGCAGCCTAGGACAGGAGGTGGGTGAGCAGTTCTTC. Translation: CASSLGQEVGEQFF.

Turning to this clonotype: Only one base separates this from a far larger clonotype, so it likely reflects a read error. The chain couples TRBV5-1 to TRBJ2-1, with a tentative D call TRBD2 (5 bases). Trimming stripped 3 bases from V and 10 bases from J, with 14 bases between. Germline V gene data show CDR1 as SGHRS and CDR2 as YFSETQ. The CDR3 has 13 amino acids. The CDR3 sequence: CASSSSGVYEQFF. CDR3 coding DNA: TGCGCCAGCAGCTCTTCCGGGGTCTACGAGCAGTTCTTC.

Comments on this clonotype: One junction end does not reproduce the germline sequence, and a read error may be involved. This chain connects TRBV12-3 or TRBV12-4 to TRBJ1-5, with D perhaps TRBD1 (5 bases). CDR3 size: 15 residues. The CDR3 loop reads CASSLAGGTNQPQHF. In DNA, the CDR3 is TGTGCCAGCAGCTTAGCTGGGGGGACCAATCAGCCCCAGCATTTT.

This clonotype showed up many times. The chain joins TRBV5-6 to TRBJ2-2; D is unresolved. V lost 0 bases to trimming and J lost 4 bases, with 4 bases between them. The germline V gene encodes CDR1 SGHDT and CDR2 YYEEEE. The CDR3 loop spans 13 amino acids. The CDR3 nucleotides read TGTGCCAGCAGCTTGGCAGCCACCGGGGAGCTGTTTTTT. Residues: CASSLAATGELFF.

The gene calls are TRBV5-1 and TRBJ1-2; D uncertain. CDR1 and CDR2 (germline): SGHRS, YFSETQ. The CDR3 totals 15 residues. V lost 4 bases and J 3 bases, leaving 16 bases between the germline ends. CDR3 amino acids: CASSQAYGNDYGYTF. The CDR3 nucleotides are TGCGCCAGCAGCCAGGCATACGGGAACGACTATGGCTACACCTTC.

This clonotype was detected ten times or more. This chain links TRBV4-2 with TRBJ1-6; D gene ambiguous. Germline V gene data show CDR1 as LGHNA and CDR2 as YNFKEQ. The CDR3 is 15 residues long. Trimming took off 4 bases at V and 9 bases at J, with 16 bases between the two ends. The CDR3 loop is CASSPRTEVGSPLHF. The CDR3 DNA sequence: TGTGCCAGCAGCCCCCGGACCGAGGTGGGTTCACCCCTCCACTTT.

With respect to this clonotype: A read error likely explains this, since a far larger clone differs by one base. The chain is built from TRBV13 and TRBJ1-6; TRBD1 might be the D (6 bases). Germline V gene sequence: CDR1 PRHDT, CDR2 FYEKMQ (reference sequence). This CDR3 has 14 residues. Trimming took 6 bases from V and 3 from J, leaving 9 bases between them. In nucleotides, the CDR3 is TGTGCCAGCAGTTTCAGGGGCTATAATTCACCCCTCCACTTT. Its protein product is CASSFRGYNSPLHF.

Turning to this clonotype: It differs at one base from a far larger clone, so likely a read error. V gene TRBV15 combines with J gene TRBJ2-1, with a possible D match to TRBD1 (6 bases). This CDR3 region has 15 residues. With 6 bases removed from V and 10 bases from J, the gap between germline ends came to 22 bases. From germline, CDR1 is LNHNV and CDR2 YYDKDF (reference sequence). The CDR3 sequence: CATSRQTHRGGEQFF. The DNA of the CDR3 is TGTGCCACCAGTCGTCAGACCCATCGTGGGGGCGAGCAGTTCTTC.

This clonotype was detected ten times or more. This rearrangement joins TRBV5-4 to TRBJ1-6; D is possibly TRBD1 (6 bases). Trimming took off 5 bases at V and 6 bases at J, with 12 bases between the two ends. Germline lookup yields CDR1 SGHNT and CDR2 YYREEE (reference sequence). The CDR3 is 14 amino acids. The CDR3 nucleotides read TGTGCCAGCAGTTCGGACAGCCTTAATTCACCCCTCCACTTT. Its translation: CASSSDSLNSPLHF.

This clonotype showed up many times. Here the CDR3 DNA reads TGTGCCAGCAGTTACACAGCGGAGGTGAGCTCCTACAATGAGCAGTTCTTC. Translating gives CASSYTAEVSSYNEQFF. V is TRBV6-1 and J is TRBJ2-1; weak D call: TRBD2 (5 bases). In germline, CDR1 is MNHNS, CDR2 SASEGT. Trimming took off 5 bases at V and 0 bases at J, with 17 bases between the two ends. The CDR3 runs to 17 residues.

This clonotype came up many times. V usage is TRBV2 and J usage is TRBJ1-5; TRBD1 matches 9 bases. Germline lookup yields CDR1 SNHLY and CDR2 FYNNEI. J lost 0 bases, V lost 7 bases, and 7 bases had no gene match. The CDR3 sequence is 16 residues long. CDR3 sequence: CASIGGQGNSNQPQHF. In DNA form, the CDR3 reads TGTGCCAGCATTGGAGGACAGGGGAATAGCAATCAGCCCCAGCATTTT.

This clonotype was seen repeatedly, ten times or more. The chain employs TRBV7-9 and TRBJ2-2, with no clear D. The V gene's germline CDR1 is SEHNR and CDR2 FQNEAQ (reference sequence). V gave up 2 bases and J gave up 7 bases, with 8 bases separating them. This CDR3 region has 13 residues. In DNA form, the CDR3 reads TGTGCCAGCAGCTTACTAGGCGTCGGGGAGCTGTTTTTT. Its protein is CASSLLGVGELFF.

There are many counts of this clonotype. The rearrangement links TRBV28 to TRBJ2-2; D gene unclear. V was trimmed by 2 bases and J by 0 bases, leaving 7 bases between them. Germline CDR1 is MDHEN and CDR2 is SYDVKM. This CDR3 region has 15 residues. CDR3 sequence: CASSLGISNTGELFF. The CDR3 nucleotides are TGTGCCAGCAGTTTAGGTATTTCGAACACCGGGGAGCTGTTTTTT.